The T cell receptor (beta chain) described here comes from a study of blood T cells in healthy people across ages. Combining a sample-barcoded 5' primer with a J-beta primer mix, a second PCR ran for roughly 7 to 12 cycles. TCRdb re-called the 5' RACE reads through MiXCR, storing one row per CDR3 protein. Of more than 1.4 million distinct CDR3 sequences in the sample, 42% are singletons; the top ten hold less than 8%. The CDR3 length is 14 residues. Trimming stripped 0 bases from V and 7 bases from J, with 9 bases between. In germline, CDR1 is MNHEY, CDR2 SVGAGI. The V call is TRBV6-5, the J call TRBJ1-4; D remains unclear. This clonotype originated in a woman aged 18-29 years in good health. The sample consisted of blood. The CDR3, as DNA: TGTGCCAGCAGTTACTCTCGGTCGGCTGAAAAACTGTTTTTT. Translated, it gives CASSYSRSAEKLFF.